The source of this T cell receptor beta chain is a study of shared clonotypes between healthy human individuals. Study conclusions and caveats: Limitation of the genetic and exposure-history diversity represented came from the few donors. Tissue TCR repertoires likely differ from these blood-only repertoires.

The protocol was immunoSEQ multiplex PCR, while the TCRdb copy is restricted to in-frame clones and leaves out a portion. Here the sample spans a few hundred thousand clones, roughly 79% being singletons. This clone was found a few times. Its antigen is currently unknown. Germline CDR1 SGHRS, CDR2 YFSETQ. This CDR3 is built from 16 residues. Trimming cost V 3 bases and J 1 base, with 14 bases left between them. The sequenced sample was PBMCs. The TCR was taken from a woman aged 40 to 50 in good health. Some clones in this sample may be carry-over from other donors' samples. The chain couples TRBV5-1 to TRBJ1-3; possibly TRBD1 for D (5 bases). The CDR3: CASSSGTHSSGNTIYF. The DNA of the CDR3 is TGCGCCAGCAGCTCCGGGACTCATTCGTCTGGAAACACCATATATTTT.